Listed below are T cell receptor beta chains from one sample, sequenced in a study of blood T cell repertoires in COVID-19. Measured with immunoSEQ multiplex PCR; TCRdb has only the in-frame clones, and not every one. Among just over 80,000 clones listed, about 76% were seen once. Sequencing was performed on peripheral blood. The source of these receptors is a woman aged 80 or older with active or convalescent COVID-19. CDR3s include the opening cysteine and the closing phenylalanine or tryptophan. A D gene is named only where the DNA matches it firmly. Expanded clones get a size class; other rows say once, few or many, or leave the size out.

V	J	size	D	DNA	CDR3
TRBV7-2	TRBJ2-7	.	.	TGTGCCAGCAGCTTAAACAGGTTGGCCCGTGAGCAGTACTTC	CASSLNRLAREQYF
TRBV2	TRBJ1-6	.	TRBD1	TGTGCCAGCAGCCCAGACAGGGGTTGGGGTTCACCCCTCCACTTT	CASSPDRGWGSPLHF
TRBV30	TRBJ1-6	.	.	TGTGCCTGGAGTGTATCCAGGGTCGGTAGCTCCTATAATTCACCCCTCCACTTT	CAWSVSRVGSSYNSPLHF
TRBV11-2	TRBJ2-7	.	TRBD2	TGTGCCAGCAGCAAAACGGGTAGCGGGGGATCCTACGAGCAGTACTTC	CASSKTGSGGSYEQYF
TRBV6-5	TRBJ1-5	.	.	TGTGCCAGCAGTAGGTCCCCGGAGAATCAGCCCCAGCATTTT	CASSRSPENQPQHF
TRBV9	TRBJ2-3	.	.	TGTGCCAGCAGCGTTCGGACTAACCCCACAGATACGCAGTATTTT	CASSVRTNPTDTQYF
TRBV4-3	TRBJ2-3	.	.	TGCGCCAGCAGCCAAGATCCCGTGACAGACCTTAGCACAGATACGCAGTATTTT	CASSQDPVTDLSTDTQYF
TRBV27	TRBJ2-7	.	.	TGTGCCAGCAGTTTAACCGCGGCAGCTTACGAGCAGTACTTC	CASSLTAAAYEQYF
TRBV28	TRBJ1-2	.	TRBD1	TGTGCCAGCAGTTTAGTAGGTGAGACAGGGGACTATGGCTACACCTTC	CASSLVGETGDYGYTF
TRBV2	TRBJ2-7	.	.	TGTGCCAGCAGTGAAGCAGGCAGGGTCGACTACGAGCAGTACTTC	CASSEAGRVDYEQYF
TRBV18	TRBJ2-2	.	.	TGTGCCAGCGCTGAACAGGCGCCCGGGGAGCTGTTTTTT	CASAEQAPGELFF
TRBV12-3/TRBV12-4	TRBJ1-5	.	.	TGTGCCAGCAGCCGATACAGTCAGCCCCAGCATTTT	CASSRYSQPQHF
TRBV6-2/TRBV6-3	TRBJ2-7	.	TRBD2	TGTGCCAGCAGCCCCCGGGACTACGGCGAGCAGTACTTC	CASSPRDYGEQYF
TRBV6-5	TRBJ2-1	.	TRBD1	TGTGCCAGCAGATACAGGGGCTCCTACAATGAGCAGTTCTTC	CASRYRGSYNEQFF
TRBV19	TRBJ2-6	.	.	TGTGCCAGTAATCCTGGACATTCTGGGGCCAACGTCCTGACTTTC	CASNPGHSGANVLTF
TRBV19	TRBJ1-4	.	TRBD1	TGTGCCAGTAGTGAACCGGGACAGGGGCGTGAAAAACTGTTTTTT	CASSEPGQGREKLFF
TRBV4-3	TRBJ2-1	.	TRBD1	TGCGCCAGCAGCCAAGATCCGGGACAGGGGGCATGGAATGAGCAGTTCTTC	CASSQDPGQGAWNEQFF
TRBV5-1	TRBJ1-1	.	TRBD1	TGCGCCAGCAGCTTAGGGGACAGGGGTGTGACTGAAGCTTTCTTT	CASSLGDRGVTEAFF
TRBV5-1	TRBJ2-7	.	.	TGCGCCAGCAGCTTGCACGCAGACAGCTACGAGCAGTACTTC	CASSLHADSYEQYF
TRBV15	TRBJ2-5	.	.	TGTGCCACCAGCTATGGACACCTCCAAGAGACCCAGTACTTC	CATSYGHLQETQYF
TRBV24-1	TRBJ1-2	.	.	TGTGCCACCAGTGACCGGACTTGGGCGGGAGGCTACACCTTC	CATSDRTWAGGYTF
TRBV7-3	TRBJ2-1	.	TRBD2	TGTGCCAGCAGCTCCTCCTTTAGCGGGGGGGCCAATGAGCAGTTCTTC	CASSSSFSGGANEQFF
TRBV4-3	TRBJ2-3	few	.	TGCGCCAGCAGCCAAGATATACGAGGAGATACGCAGTATTTT	CASSQDIRGDTQYF
TRBV9	TRBJ1-3	few	TRBD1	TGTGCCAGCAGCACGATGACAGGGGGAGGAAACACCATATATTTT	CASSTMTGGGNTIYF
TRBV5-1	TRBJ1-3	.	TRBD1	TGCGCCAGCAGCGCAGGACAGGGGGCTAAAGGAAACACCATATATTTT	CASSAGQGAKGNTIYF
TRBV12-3/TRBV12-4	TRBJ2-5	once	.	TGTGCCAGCACCCCCCTTCGGGGAGAGACCCAGTACTTC	CASTPLRGETQYF
TRBV3-1/TRBV3-2	TRBJ2-7	.	TRBD1	TGTGCCAGCAGCCTATCGGGACAGAAGCCCTACGAGCAGTACTTC	CASSLSGQKPYEQYF
TRBV7-2	TRBJ1-3	.	TRBD1	TGTGCCAGCAGCCCCGGGACAGCCCACTCTGGAAACACCATATATTTT	CASSPGTAHSGNTIYF
TRBV7-2	TRBJ1-4	.	TRBD1	TGTGCCAGCAGCTTCCTTAAGGCGACAGGGTCGGAAAAACTGTTTTTT	CASSFLKATGSEKLFF
TRBV12-5	TRBJ2-3	.	.	TGTGCTAGTGGCCCGGGATTCAGAGCCAACACAGATACGCAGTATTTT	CASGPGFRANTDTQYF
TRBV14	TRBJ2-3	.	.	TGTGCCAGCAGCCCGACTATCCGGAGGGATACGCAGTATTTT	CASSPTIRRDTQYF
TRBV7-8	TRBJ2-5	.	.	TGTGCCAGCAGCCCGAAGATAGCGGATGCCCAAGAGACCCAGTACTTC	CASSPKIADAQETQYF
TRBV4-3	TRBJ1-3	.	TRBD1	TGCGCCAGCAGCCAAGGGGGGACAGGGGGAAACACCATATATTTT	CASSQGGTGGNTIYF
TRBV5-6	TRBJ1-5	few	TRBD1	TGTGCCAGCAGCCGGACAGGGGGAATGAATCAGCCCCAGCATTTT	CASSRTGGMNQPQHF
TRBV7-2	TRBJ1-4	.	.	TGTGCCAGCAGCTTAGTTGCGGGACCACAGGCAACTAATGAAAAACTGTTTTTT	CASSLVAGPQATNEKLFF
TRBV18	TRBJ2-1	few	.	TGTGCCAGCTCACCATCGGACAATGAGCAGTTCTTC	CASSPSDNEQFF
TRBV5-5	TRBJ2-1	.	.	TGTGCCAGCAGCTTTCGGGGAGAGGTTTGGAATGAGCAGTTCTTC	CASSFRGEVWNEQFF
TRBV30	TRBJ2-5	.	.	TGTGCCTGGAGTGTTAGTCTTGTAGAGACCCAGTACTTC	CAWSVSLVETQYF
TRBV12-3/TRBV12-4	TRBJ2-5	once	.	TGTGCCAGCAGCTCACAAAGAGAGACCCAGTACTTC	CASSSQRETQYF
TRBV27	TRBJ1-1	.	.	TGTGCCAGCAGTCATTCCCGGGGGAACACTGAAGCTTTCTTT	CASSHSRGNTEAFF
TRBV4-3	TRBJ2-3	.	TRBD2	TGCGCCAGCAGCCAAGGTGGGGGGGAGGTGGGCACAGATACGCAGTATTTT	CASSQGGGEVGTDTQYF
TRBV7-9	TRBJ1-6	.	TRBD1	TGTGCCAGCACCTCCGGGACAGGGTATTCACCCCTCCACTTT	CASTSGTGYSPLHF
TRBV6-5	TRBJ2-7	few	TRBD1	TGTGCCAGCAGCTTCTCCGGGGACAGGGCAGACGAGCAGTACTTC	CASSFSGDRADEQYF